Presented here are 9 T cell receptor beta chains from one specimen sequenced in a study of T cell responses to AZD1222 COVID-19 vaccine. Sequencing was performed with immunoSEQ multiplex PCR; in TCRdb, only in-frame clones are kept and a portion is missing. The data show tens of thousands of clones, with 70% to 90% seen just once and 28% held by the top ten. The sequencing here drew on peripheral blood, taken 28 days after the second AZD1222 dose. The receptors here all came from an adult who received the AZD1222 COVID-19 vaccine.

The J gene is TRBJ2-3, the V gene TRBV4-3, with D perhaps assigned TRBD1 or TRBD2 (6 bases each). Trimming removed 4 bases from V and 4 bases from J, with 18 bases in between. Germline V gene data show CDR1 as LGHNA and CDR2 as YSLEER. The CDR3 sequence is 16 residues long. The CDR3 DNA reads as TGCGCCAGCAGCCCAAGAACGGCAAGGGGGGCAGATACGCAGTATTTT. Its protein product is CASSPRTARGADTQYF.

The rearrangement joins TRBV6-5 to TRBJ2-6; D is ambiguous. The CDR3 runs to 15 residues. Germline CDR1 is MNHEY and CDR2 is SVGAGI. V was pared by 4 bases and J by 0 bases, with 7 bases between. CDR3 nucleotide sequence: TGTGCCAGCAGTTTCACCAGCTCTGGGGCCAACGTCCTGACTTTC. It codes for CASSFTSSGANVLTF.

This chain joins TRBV11-2 and TRBJ2-5; TRBD2 is a possible D gene (5 bases). Germline CDR1 SGHAT, CDR2 FQNNGV. This CDR3 contains 14 residues. V gave up 3 bases and J gave up 9 bases, with 17 bases separating them. The chain's CDR3 is CASSFIESLEAQYF. The CDR3 nucleotides read TGTGCCAGCAGCTTTATTGAGAGTCTGGAGGCCCAGTACTTC.

The genes are TRBV7-9 and TRBJ1-6; possibly TRBD1 for D (5 bases). CDR1 SEHNR and CDR2 FQNEAQ come from the germline V gene (reference sequence). Trimming shortened V by 4 bases and J by 9 bases, and 16 bases separated the two germline ends. The CDR3 covers 15 residues. The CDR3 reads CASSSAAGVSSPLHF. CDR3 nucleotide sequence: TGTGCCAGCAGCTCAGCGGCGGGGGTGAGTTCACCCCTCCACTTT.

The table lists this clone with a count of one. The chain is built from TRBV19 and TRBJ1-1; D not certain. This CDR3 has 16 residues. The V gene's germline CDR1 is LNHDA and CDR2 SQIVND (reference sequence). Trimming removed 6 bases from V and 5 bases from J, with 22 bases in between. CDR3 DNA sequence: TGTGCCAGTAGGGCCCCGGAAAAGCCTGTGGGGACTGAAGCTTTCTTT. Amino acids: CASRAPEKPVGTEAFF. Together with reference TRBV19 and TRBJ1-1, the CDR3 gives the full variable domain: DGGITQSPKYLFRKEGQNVTLSCEQNLNHDAMYWYRQDPGQGLRLIYYSQIVNDFQKGDIAEGYSVSREKKESFPLTVTSAQKNPTAFYLCASRAPEKPVGTEAFFGQGTRLTVV.

The chain employs TRBV12-3 or TRBV12-4 and TRBJ1-4, with D uncertain. This CDR3 is built from 13 residues. V dropped 2 bases and J dropped 7 bases, with 8 bases sitting between them. The CDR3 spells CASSLRIPEKLFF. CDR3 in DNA: TGTGCCAGCAGTTTAAGGATACCTGAAAAACTGTTTTTT.

The J gene is TRBJ1-1, the V gene TRBV7-3; the match to TRBD1 covers 9 bases. The germline V gene has CDR1 SGHTA and CDR2 FQGTGA. J lost 3 bases, V lost 4 bases, and 3 bases had no gene match. This CDR3 is 14 amino acids long. The CDR3: CASSWTGADTEAFF. The CDR3 DNA reads as TGTGCCAGCAGCTGGACAGGGGCGGACACTGAAGCTTTCTTT.

The V gene is TRBV3-1 (or the pseudogene TRBV3-2), the J gene TRBJ2-7, with D perhaps matching TRBD1 or TRBD2 (5 bases each). CDR3 length: 15 amino acids. V was clipped by 4 bases and J by 5 bases, with 18 bases between them. The germline gives CDR1 LGHDT, CDR2 YNNKEL (reference sequence). CDR3 sequence: CASSPPSGRKDEQYF. CDR3 nucleotides: TGTGCCAGCAGCCCCCCTTCGGGACGAAAAGACGAGCAGTACTTC.

The CDR3 here is CATSDNREGDQPQHF. In nucleotides, the CDR3 is TGTGCCACCAGTGATAACAGGGAGGGGGATCAGCCCCAGCATTTT. This chain connects TRBV24-1 to TRBJ1-5; possibly TRBD1 for D (6 bases). The CDR3 extends over 15 amino acids. V lost 3 bases and J lost 5, with 13 bases in between. The germline CDR1 and CDR2 sequences are KGHDR and SFDVKD.